The 26 T cell receptor beta chains listed next were all sequenced from one sample in a study of shared clonotypes between healthy human individuals. Assay used: immunoSEQ multiplex PCR; TCRdb lists only in-frame clones, some missing. The sample contains 2 million to 2.5 million clones, roughly 96% of which appear only once. Material: naive CD4+ T cells sorted from blood. Regarding subset: CD45RA+ positively selected. Receptor source: a man aged 18 to 29 in good health.

The V gene is TRBV19, the J gene TRBJ2-2; 9 bases fit TRBD1. This CDR3 comprises 13 residues. CDR1 and CDR2 from the germline V gene are LNHDA and SQIVND (reference sequence). With V trimmed by 8 bases and J by 6 bases, 4 bases remained unmatched. The CDR3 DNA follows: TGTGCCAGTGGACAGGGGCGGGCCGGGGAGCTGTTTTTT. Its translation: CASGQGRAGELFF.

As to this clone: The sample holds other DNA sequences that translate to the same CDR3. This chain links TRBV5-1 with TRBJ2-2, with D tentatively TRBD1 (5 bases). Between the trimmed V and J ends, which lost 4 bases and 1 base, there was a span of 8 bases. Germline CDR1 is SGHRS and CDR2 is YFSETQ. This CDR3 contains 14 residues. The CDR3 DNA reads TGCGCCAGCAGCACAGGACAGAACACCGGGGAGCTGTTTTTT. The encoded protein is CASSTGQNTGELFF.

The chain combines TRBV11-2 with TRBJ2-7; D uncertain. The CDR3 covers 19 residues. Germline loops: CDR1 SGHAT, CDR2 FQNNGV. V lost 1 base to trimming and J lost 0 bases, with 22 bases between them. In nucleotides, the CDR3 is TGTGCCAGCAGCTTAGGGGCCCTGGAAAGCTTCGAAACCTCCTACGAGCAGTACTTC. Encoded protein: CASSLGALESFETSYEQYF.

The V and J genes are TRBV29-1 and TRBJ1-2; no reliable D call. Germline loops: CDR1 SQVTM, CDR2 ANQGSEA. The CDR3 loop spans 13 amino acids. V lost 1 base and J lost 8, with 14 bases in between. As DNA, the CDR3 is TGCAGCGTTGAAGCCCCAGGAACGGCAGGCTACACCTTC. Its protein product is CSVEAPGTAGYTF.

V is TRBV6-1 and J is TRBJ2-2; perhaps TRBD1 as D (5 bases). The CDR3 runs to 17 residues. The germline gives CDR1 MNHNS, CDR2 SASEGT. Between the trimmed V and J ends, which lost 0 bases and 4 bases, there was a span of 15 bases. The CDR3 spells CASSEASRVFSTGELFF. The CDR3, as DNA: TGTGCCAGCAGTGAAGCGAGCAGGGTGTTTAGCACCGGGGAGCTGTTTTTT.

The chain recombines TRBV5-6 with TRBJ2-2; D not certain. Looked up from germline, CDR1 is SGHDT and CDR2 is YYEEEE. The CDR3 has 17 amino acids. V lost 4 bases and J lost 0, with 16 bases in between. The CDR3 nucleotides are TGTGCCAGCAGCCTCATCGACAAGACTGCGAACACCGGGGAGCTGTTTTTT. Translation: CASSLIDKTANTGELFF.

This chain links TRBV20-1 with TRBJ2-3; a possible D gene is TRBD2 (5 bases). The CDR3 totals 10 residues. Trimming took 5 bases from V and 7 from J, leaving 7 bases between them. Looked up from germline, CDR1 is DFQATT and CDR2 is SNEGSKA (reference sequence). Written as DNA, the CDR3 is TGCAGTGCTTTAGCGAATACGCAGTATTTT. Translating gives CSALANTQYF.

About this clone itself: A much larger clone differs from this one at a single base, so this may be a read error. In the same sample, other DNA sequences code for this CDR3. The J gene is TRBJ1-5, the V gene TRBV30; a possible D gene is TRBD1 (6 bases). This CDR3 has 13 amino acids. V was pared by 1 base and J by 3 bases, with 7 bases between. Germline values: CDR1 GTSNPN, CDR2 SVGIG (reference sequence). The CDR3 here is CAWSGQANQPQHF. The CDR3 bases are TGTGCCTGGAGTGGACAGGCCAATCAGCCCCAGCATTTT.

This sequence joins TRBV30 and TRBJ2-3; 7 bases map to TRBD2. The CDR3 has 15 residues. Looked up from germline, CDR1 is GTSNPN and CDR2 is SVGIG (reference sequence). Germline trimming cut 3 bases from V and 4 bases from J; bases unmatched to any gene: 10. CDR3 loop: CAWSYGLAESDTQYF. The CDR3 nucleotides read TGTGCCTGGAGCTATGGGCTAGCGGAATCAGATACGCAGTATTTT.

The V gene is TRBV5-4, the J gene TRBJ2-7, with D possibly TRBD2 on 6 matching bases. Per the germline V gene, CDR1 is SGHNT and CDR2 is YYREEE (reference sequence). This CDR3 is 14 amino acids long. The germline V and J ends were trimmed by 1 base and 7 bases, with 15 bases remaining between them. The CDR3 here is CASSLSGRRDEQYF. In DNA form, the CDR3 reads TGTGCCAGCAGCTTGAGTGGACGGAGGGATGAGCAGTACTTC.

The chain recombines TRBV27 with TRBJ2-1, with 9 positions matching TRBD1. The CDR3 spans 15 residues. Germline assignment: CDR1 MNHEY and CDR2 SMNVEV (reference sequence). With V trimmed by 6 bases and J by 10 bases, 13 bases remained unmatched. In nucleotides, the CDR3 is TGTGCCAGCAGCCCTGGGGACAGGGCGAGGGAAGAGCAGTTCTTC. This gives the protein CASSPGDRAREEQFF.

The chain joins TRBV18 to TRBJ1-2, with D hard to call. With 2 bases removed from V and 8 bases from J, the gap between germline ends came to 9 bases. CDR1 and CDR2 (germline): KGHSH, LQKENI. CDR3 length: 12 amino acids. The CDR3 protein is CASSPTNWGYTF. CDR3 DNA sequence: TGTGCCAGCTCACCAACGAATTGGGGCTACACCTTC.

The chain joins TRBV6-5 to TRBJ2-3; D gene unclear. The CDR3 sequence is 13 residues long. Trimming removed 8 bases from V and 4 bases from J, with 13 bases in between. CDR1 MNHEY and CDR2 SVGAGI come from the germline V gene. CDR3 DNA: TGTGCCAGCTGTCAGTCGTGGGCAGATACGCAGTATTTT. Protein: CASCQSWADTQYF.

On this clone itself: Additional DNA sequences in this sample encode the identical CDR3. The gene calls are TRBV6-6 and TRBJ1-3; weak D call: TRBD1 (5 bases). The CDR3 covers 14 residues. Per the germline V gene, CDR1 is MNHNY and CDR2 is SVGAGI (reference sequence). Trimming cost V 6 bases and J 1 base, with 10 bases left between them. CDR3 residues: CASSPQGSGNTIYF. The CDR3 region has the DNA TGTGCCAGCAGCCCCCAGGGATCTGGAAACACCATATATTTT.

This sequence joins TRBV9 and TRBJ2-7, with a possible D match to TRBD1 (6 bases). Germline CDR1 SGDLS, CDR2 YYNGEE. This CDR3 has 16 residues. V lost 4 bases and J lost 3, with 20 bases in between. CDR3 region: CASSPTGQGPDYEQYF. In nucleotides, the CDR3 is TGTGCCAGCAGCCCAACCGGGCAGGGGCCCGACTACGAGCAGTACTTC.

The chain carries TRBV5-1 and TRBJ1-5; 7 nucleotides match TRBD1. Germline V CDR1 and CDR2: SGHRS, YFSETQ. V shed 1 base, J shed 3 bases, and the junction held 4 bases outside the gene matches. The CDR3 length is 15 residues. CDR3 coding DNA: TGCGCCAGCAGCTTGACCGGGACAGTCAATCAGCCCCAGCATTTT. The encoded protein is CASSLTGTVNQPQHF. The variable domain in full, completed from reference TRBV5-1 and TRBJ1-5, reads KAGVTQTPRYLIKTRGQQVTLSCSPISGHRSVSWYQQTPGQGLQFLFEYFSETQRNKGNFPGRFSGRQFSNSRSEMNVSTLELGDSALYLCASSLTGTVNQPQHFGDGTRLSIL.

This chain joins TRBV18 and TRBJ2-5; D remains unclear. The CDR3 has 13 amino acids. CDR1 and CDR2 (germline): KGHSH, LQKENI. The germline V and J ends were trimmed by 5 bases and 4 bases, with 11 bases remaining between them. The CDR3 DNA reads as TGTGCCAGCTCAAGCCAACCTTCAGAGACCCAGTACTTC. Its translation is CASSSQPSETQYF.

The chain links TRBV18 to TRBJ1-2; a weak D match, TRBD1 (6 bases). Germline V gene data show CDR1 as KGHSH and CDR2 as LQKENI. There are 16 residues in the CDR3. V was pared by 4 bases and J by 0 bases, with 15 bases between. CDR3: CASSQQGKGANYGYTF. Here the CDR3 DNA reads TGTGCCAGCTCACAACAGGGAAAAGGGGCTAACTATGGCTACACCTTC. Filled out from reference TRBV18 and TRBJ1-2, the complete variable domain reads NAGVMQNPRHLVRRRGQEARLRCSPMKGHSHVYWYRQLPEEGLKFMVYLQKENIIDESGMPKERFSAEFPKEGPSILRIQQVVRGDSAAYFCASSQQGKGANYGYTFGSGTRLTVV.

The table lists this clone with a few counts. DNA of the CDR3: TGTGCCAGCAGCCGGGCTAGCGGGAGGGCCTCTGGGGCCAACGTCCTGACTTTC. Its translation: CASSRASGRASGANVLTF. The chain employs TRBV5-4 and TRBJ2-6, with 12 bases fitting TRBD2. Germline CDR1 SGHNT, CDR2 YYREEE (reference sequence). J gave up 0 bases and V 4 bases, and 5 bases lay outside the gene matches. The CDR3 covers 18 residues. Combining the CDR3 with reference TRBV5-4 and TRBJ2-6 gives the whole variable domain ETGVTQSPTHLIKTRGQQVTLRCSSQSGHNTVSWYQQALGQGPQFIFQYYREEENGRGNFPPRFSGLQFPNYSSELNVNALELDDSALYLCASSRASGRASGANVLTFGAGSRLTVL.

The J gene is TRBJ1-1, the V gene TRBV18; D not certain. Trimming left V 3 bases short and J 1 base short, with 15 bases between. The germline V gene has CDR1 KGHSH and CDR2 LQKENI. The CDR3 contains 16 residues. CDR3 region: CASSPRTPQANTEAFF. DNA for the CDR3: TGTGCCAGCTCACCCAGAACCCCTCAGGCGAACACTGAAGCTTTCTTT.

The chain couples TRBV21-1 to TRBJ2-5; the table names TRBD1, a call not compared with the DNA. TRBV21-1 is noted as a pseudogene. The CDR3 consists of 16 residues. In DNA form, the CDR3 reads TGTGCCAGCAGCAAGAACCTGCAGGGGGTTAGGGAGACCCAGTACTTC. It is translated as CASSKNLQGVRETQYF.

The J gene is TRBJ1-2, the V gene TRBV25-1; 8 bases align to TRBD1. The CDR3 runs 15 residues. V shed 3 bases, J shed 4 bases, and the junction held 7 bases outside the gene matches. Germline CDR1 MGHDK, CDR2 SYGVNS. The CDR3: CASSDPGTGAYGYTF. Here the CDR3 DNA reads TGTGCCAGCAGTGATCCCGGGACAGGAGCCTATGGCTACACCTTC.

V usage is TRBV5-1 and J usage is TRBJ1-2, with 7 nucleotides matching TRBD1. J lost 8 bases, V lost 4 bases, and 5 bases had no gene match. The CDR3 length is 12 residues. Per germline, CDR1 SGHRS and CDR2 YFSETQ. The CDR3: CASSPQGTGYTF. DNA of the CDR3: TGCGCCAGCAGCCCACAGGGGACGGGCTACACCTTC.

V is TRBV19 and J is TRBJ2-3, with TRBD2 matching 8 bases. The V gene's germline CDR1 is LNHDA and CDR2 SQIVND (reference sequence). CDR3 length: 17 amino acids. J gave up 1 base and V 4 bases, and 10 bases lay outside the gene matches. CDR3 sequence: CASSKGVAGMRTDTQYF. CDR3 sequence (DNA): TGTGCCAGTAGTAAGGGGGTAGCGGGGATGCGCACAGATACGCAGTATTTT. The full variable domain, rest sourced from reference TRBV19 and TRBJ2-3, is DGGITQSPKYLFRKEGQNVTLSCEQNLNHDAMYWYRQDPGQGLRLIYYSQIVNDFQKGDIAEGYSVSREKKESFPLTVTSAQKNPTAFYLCASSKGVAGMRTDTQYFGPGTRLTVL.

The table lists this clone with a count of one. This chain links TRBV27 with TRBJ2-1; 13 bases are a match to TRBD2. Germline V CDR1 and CDR2: MNHEY, SMNVEV (reference sequence). The CDR3 is 17 residues long. V lost 3 bases, J lost 4 bases, and 6 bases stayed unmatched. CDR3 sequence (DNA): TGTGCCAGCAGTTTGCGCGGGACTAGCGGGATGTACAATGAGCAGTTCTTC. Translating it yields CASSLRGTSGMYNEQFF.

The chain couples TRBV28 to TRBJ2-2; 9 positions match TRBD1. V was pared by 5 bases and J by 13 bases, with 5 bases of the junction left unmatched. The CDR3 has 12 residues. Germline V CDR1 and CDR2: MDHEN, SYDVKM. The CDR3 is CASSTGTGRLFF. The CDR3, as DNA: TGTGCCAGCAGTACCGGGACAGGGCGGCTGTTTTTT.